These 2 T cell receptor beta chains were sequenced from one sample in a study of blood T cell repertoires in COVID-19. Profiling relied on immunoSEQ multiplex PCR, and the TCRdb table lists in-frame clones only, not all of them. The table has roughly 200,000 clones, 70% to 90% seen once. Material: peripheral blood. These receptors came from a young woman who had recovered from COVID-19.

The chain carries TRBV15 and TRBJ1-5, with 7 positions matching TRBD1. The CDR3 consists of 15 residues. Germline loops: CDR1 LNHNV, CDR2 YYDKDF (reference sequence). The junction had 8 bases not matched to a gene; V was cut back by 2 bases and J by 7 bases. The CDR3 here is CATSRTDRDHQPQHF. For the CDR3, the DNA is TGTGCCACCAGCAGAACAGACAGGGACCACCAGCCCCAGCATTTT.

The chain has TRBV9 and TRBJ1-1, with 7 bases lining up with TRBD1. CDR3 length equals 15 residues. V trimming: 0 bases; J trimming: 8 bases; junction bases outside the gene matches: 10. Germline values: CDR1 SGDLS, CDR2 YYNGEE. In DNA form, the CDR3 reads TGTGCCAGCAGCGTAGGGTGGGGACAGATGAGAGAAGCTTTCTTT. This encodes CASSVGWGQMREAFF.